One and the same sample provided the 27 T cell receptor beta chains below, sequenced in a study of tumor-infiltrating lymphocytes in primary liver carcinoma. The blood RNA (from unsorted whole blood) was obtained, and germline DNA was also extracted. From about 490 ng of total RNA, TCR beta-specific cDNA was reverse-transcribed using a constant-region primer. ARM-PCR, slightly modified, supplied the TCR beta libraries through three nested multiplex PCR rounds. It was with TRBV1-TRBV30 forward primers and a C-beta reverse primer that the first two PCR rounds were run, at 10 to 11 cycles each. One entry per CDR3 protein, called by TCRdb with MiXCR from the multiplex PCR reads. Of almost 200,000 distinct CDR3 sequences listed, less than 70% are singletons. The sample was peripheral blood. These receptors all stem from a woman aged 55 to 70 with primary liver carcinoma and hepatitis B virus infection.

The chain links TRBV10-3 to TRBJ2-7; 9 bases fit TRBD1. This CDR3 is built from 15 residues. CDR1 and CDR2 from the germline V gene are ENHRY and SYGVKD. After removal of 4 bases from V and 8 bases from J, the junction contained 12 bases not matched to a gene. The CDR3 protein is CAISAPGQGIPKQYF. Written as DNA, the CDR3 is TGTGCCATCAGTGCGCCGGGACAGGGTATCCCCAAGCAGTACTTC.

There are many counts of this clonotype. V gene TRBV11-2 combines with J gene TRBJ2-1, with D tentatively TRBD2 (6 bases). V lost 5 bases and J 6 bases, leaving 23 bases between the germline ends. Germline assignment: CDR1 SGHAT and CDR2 FQNNGV. CDR3 size: 17 residues. The CDR3 sequence is CASSDGTGVRSANEQFF. DNA for the CDR3: TGTGCCAGCAGCGACGGAACGGGGGTCAGGTCGGCCAATGAGCAGTTCTTC. Full variable domain (rest looked up from reference TRBV11-2 and TRBJ2-1): EAGVAQSPRYKIIEKRQSVAFWCNPISGHATLYWYQQILGQGPKLLIQFQNNGVVDDSQLPKDRFSAERLKGVDSTLKIQPAKLEDSAVYLCASSDGTGVRSANEQFFGPGTRLTVL.

This clonotype is medium-sized by share. The chain links TRBV11-2 to TRBJ1-5; D gene ambiguous. The V end lost 1 base, the J end lost 3 bases, and 4 bases lay between the germline ends. CDR1 and CDR2 (germline): SGHAT, FQNNGV. The CDR3 is made up of 13 amino acids. The CDR3 protein is CASSLVSNQPQHF. As DNA, the CDR3 is TGTGCCAGCAGCTTAGTTTCCAATCAGCCCCAGCATTTT.

The chain links TRBV5-1 to TRBJ2-5; TRBD2 aligns across 8 bases. CDR1 SGHRS and CDR2 YFSETQ come from the germline V gene. This CDR3 spans 16 amino acids. J gave up 1 base and V 4 bases, and 9 bases lay outside the gene matches. Written as DNA, the CDR3 is TGCGCCAGCAGCCCTCTCCGGGCGGGGGGCCAAGAGACCCAGTACTTC. It is translated as CASSPLRAGGQETQYF. The whole variable domain, remainder taken from reference TRBV5-1 and TRBJ2-5, is KAGVTQTPRYLIKTRGQQVTLSCSPISGHRSVSWYQQTPGQGLQFLFEYFSETQRNKGNFPGRFSGRQFSNSRSEMNVSTLELGDSALYLCASSPLRAGGQETQYFGPGTRLLVL.

In the case of this clonotype: The germline gene is not matched at one end of the junction; a read error may be the cause. The chain recombines TRBV12-3 or TRBV12-4 with TRBJ1-3, with D perhaps matching TRBD1 (5 bases). The CDR3 is 14 residues long. CDR3 sequence (DNA): TGTGCCACCATACAGGCTACCTCTGGAGACACCATATATTTT. It yields the protein CATIQATSGDTIYF.

Concerning this clonotype: At one boundary the junction diverges from the germline segment, which might be a read error. This chain joins TRBV4-1 and TRBJ2-3, with 12 bases identical to TRBD2. The CDR3 length is 17 residues. Germline CDR1 MGHRA, CDR2 YSYEKL. The CDR3 loop reads CANSQGGLAGVTDTQYF. The CDR3 bases are TGCGCCAACAGCCAGGGGGGACTAGCGGGTGTCACAGATACGCAGTATTTT.

This clonotype was counted at least ten times. CDR3 in amino acids: CASSHRGSRNLASSGANVLTF. In DNA form, the CDR3 reads TGCGCCAGCAGCCACCGAGGGTCAAGGAATTTGGCAAGCTCTGGGGCCAACGTCCTGACTTTC. The V call is TRBV4-1, the J call TRBJ2-6; weak D call: TRBD2 (5 bases). Germline CDR1 reads MGHRA; CDR2 reads YSYEKL. V shed 3 bases and J shed 0 bases, with 24 bases lying between them. CDR3 length: 21 amino acids.

This clonotype was observed many times. This rearrangement joins TRBV11-2 to TRBJ2-7; tentative D call: TRBD2 (7 bases). Trimming stripped 2 bases from V and 5 bases from J, with 22 bases between. Germline V lookup: CDR1 SGHAT, CDR2 FQNNGV. CDR3 length: 17 residues. As DNA, the CDR3 is TGTGCCAGCAGCTTACGGAGGGGGGGAAAAGGAACCCACGAGCAGTACTTC. Its protein is CASSLRRGGKGTHEQYF. Using reference TRBV11-2 and TRBJ2-7 for the parts outside the CDR3, the full variable domain is EAGVAQSPRYKIIEKRQSVAFWCNPISGHATLYWYQQILGQGPKLLIQFQNNGVVDDSQLPKDRFSAERLKGVDSTLKIQPAKLEDSAVYLCASSLRRGGKGTHEQYFGPGTRLTVT.

Concerning this clonotype itself: Possible read error: a much larger clone is one base away. The chain links TRBV12-3 or TRBV12-4 to TRBJ2-3; no clear D. The CDR3 is 13 amino acids. CDR3 protein: CARSFRRMDTQYF. In DNA form, the CDR3 reads TGTGCCAGAAGTTTCAGGAGAATGGATACGCAGTATTTT.

A remark on this clonotype: At one boundary the junction diverges from the germline segment, which might be a read error. This sequence joins TRBV11-3 and TRBJ2-7, with TRBD1 matching over 7 bases. This CDR3 is 13 amino acids long. Germline CDR1 SGHNT, CDR2 YENEEA. The CDR3 region has the DNA TGTGTCAGCAGCGTGGGACAGTACTACGAGCAGTACTTC. It translates to CVSSVGQYYEQYF.

The sample holds a few counts of this clonotype. The chain employs TRBV28 and TRBJ1-2; no clear D gene. CDR1 is MDHEN and CDR2 is SYDVKM in the germline V gene. Trimming pared 5 bases from V and 11 bases from J, leaving 21 bases between. The CDR3 runs 14 residues. The CDR3, as DNA: TGTGCCAGCAGTACGACGAGATCGGCTGGGCTTTACACCTTC. Encoded protein: CASSTTRSAGLYTF.

With respect to this clonotype: A read error may explain this, as a much larger clone is one base away. The chain employs TRBV5-6 and TRBJ1-1; a possible D gene is TRBD1 (5 bases). Germline CDR1 and CDR2: SGHDT and YYEEEE. Trimming took off 1 base at V and 4 bases at J, with 11 bases between the two ends. The CDR3 is 14 amino acids. This chain's CDR3 is CASSLFGGSTEAFF. The CDR3 DNA sequence: TGTGCCAGCAGCTTGTTCGGGGGAAGCACTGAAGCTTTCTTT.

Notes on this clonotype: A much larger clone differs from this one at a single base, so this may be a read error. The rearrangement links TRBV6-1 to TRBJ1-2; no definite D call. V was clipped by 7 bases and J by 4 bases, with 10 bases between them. This CDR3 is 12 amino acids long. Germline assignment: CDR1 MNHNS and CDR2 SASEGT. DNA of the CDR3: TGTGCCAGCAATGGATACCTCTATGGCTACACCTTC. Translation: CASNGYLYGYTF.

This rearrangement joins TRBV29-1 to TRBJ1-2, with 7 bases identical to TRBD1. Germline assignment: CDR1 SQVTM and CDR2 ANQGSEA. This CDR3 is 13 amino acids long. Written as DNA, the CDR3 is TGCAGTGCCGTTCGGGACAGCACGGAAGGCTACACCTTC. The encoded protein is CSAVRDSTEGYTF.

Worth noting for this clonotype: A much more abundant neighbour one base away suggests this may be a read error. V usage is TRBV29-1 and J usage is TRBJ2-3, with TRBD2 matching over 12 bases. V shed 7 bases and J 12 bases; nucleotides not matched to a gene: 8. The CDR3 extends over 12 amino acids. Looked up from germline, CDR1 is SQVTM and CDR2 is ANQGSEA. The DNA of the CDR3 is TGCAGCGGGGGGCTAGCGGGAGGGCCTCAGTATTTT. Translation: CSGGLAGGPQYF.

J is TRBJ2-6 and V is TRBV6-5; D gene ambiguous. CDR1 and CDR2 (germline): MNHEY, SVGAGI. V was shortened by 4 bases and J by 2 bases, with 12 bases between the two germline ends. The CDR3 length is 16 residues. The CDR3 DNA sequence: TGTGCCAGCAGTTCTGGCATGTCCCCTGGGGCCAACGTCCTGACTTTC. Amino acids: CASSSGMSPGANVLTF.

This clonotype was found once. The germline gene is not matched at one end of the junction; a read error may be the cause. J is TRBJ1-1 and V is TRBV4-2, with TRBD1 matching 9 bases. CDR1 and CDR2 from the germline V gene are LGHNA and YNFKEQ. There are 15 residues in the CDR3. The CDR3 nucleotides are TGTGTCAGCAGCCAAGACAGGGGGTCTTTCATTGAAGCTTTCTTT. Amino acid sequence: CVSSQDRGSFIEAFF.

The chain employs TRBV9 and TRBJ2-3; D gene unclear. The length of the CDR3 is 14 residues. Germline CDR1 SGDLS, CDR2 YYNGEE. Trimming pared 0 bases from V and 6 bases from J, leaving 11 bases between. The CDR3: CASSVGDPRDTQYF. CDR3 in DNA: TGTGCCAGCAGCGTAGGGGATCCAAGGGATACGCAGTATTTT.

This clonotype was detected many times. The V and J genes are TRBV12-3 or TRBV12-4 and TRBJ2-7, with 14 bases aligning to TRBD2. The J segment lost 6 bases and the V segment lost 5 bases, leaving 6 bases of the junction unmatched. This CDR3 comprises 15 residues. The CDR3 spells CASSTRLAGGGEQYF. The CDR3 region has the DNA TGTGCCAGCAGTACTAGACTAGCGGGAGGGGGCGAGCAGTACTTC.

This clonotype was observed at least ten times. This chain connects TRBV12-3 or TRBV12-4 to TRBJ2-1; D remains unclear. V lost 5 bases, J lost 13 bases, and 18 bases lay in between. The CDR3 extends over 13 amino acids. The CDR3 DNA follows: TGTGCCAGCAGTCTACTCGAAGAGGCGCCACAGTTCTTC. It yields the protein CASSLLEEAPQFF.

In this sample, this clonotype turned up a few times. Since a much larger clone is just one base distant, this may be a read error. The rearrangement links TRBV11-1 to TRBJ2-2; TRBD2 agrees at 7 bases. Losses at the gene ends were 6 bases for V and 0 bases for J; bases not matched to a gene: 19. Germline V lookup: CDR1 SGHAT, CDR2 FQDESV (reference sequence). The CDR3 is 20 residues long. CDR3 loop: CASRPTPGASGSTNTGELFF. The CDR3 DNA reads TGTGCCAGCAGGCCAACCCCCGGGGCTAGCGGCAGTACGAACACCGGGGAGCTGTTTTTT.

Points on this clonotype: A much bigger clone sits one base away, suggesting this may be a read error. The chain carries TRBV5-1 and TRBJ2-1; a possible D gene is TRBD2 (6 bases). This CDR3 is built from 14 residues. Germline V gives CDR1 SGHRS, CDR2 YFSETQ. CDR3 region: CASSRDQPGGEQIF. As DNA, the CDR3 is TGCGCCAGCAGCCGAGACCAGCCCGGGGGTGAGCAGATCTTC.

This clonotype was detected only a few times. The chain uses TRBV5-1 and TRBJ1-5; D gene unclear. V lost 2 bases and J lost 0, with 21 bases in between. Germline lookup yields CDR1 SGHRS and CDR2 YFSETQ. This CDR3 spans 19 amino acids. The CDR3 region has the DNA TGCGCCAGCAGCTTCATCCGGGATACGCGCGCATATAGCAATCAGCCCCAGCATTTT. Translation: CASSFIRDTRAYSNQPQHF.

The J gene is TRBJ1-4, the V gene TRBV30; no firm D call. The CDR3 is 13 amino acids. Germline V gene lookup returns CDR1 GTSNPN and CDR2 SVGIG (reference sequence). Trimming shortened V by 3 bases and J by 8 bases, and 13 bases separated the two germline ends. The chain's CDR3 is CAWRGSFREKLFF. Here the CDR3 DNA reads TGTGCCTGGAGGGGCAGTTTTAGGGAAAAACTGTTTTTT. Looking up the rest from reference TRBV30 and TRBJ1-4 gives the full variable domain: SQTIHQWPATLVQPVGSPLSLECTVEGTSNPNLYWYRQAAGRGLQLLFYSVGIGQISSEVPQNLSASRPQDRQFILSSKKLLLSDSGFYLCAWRGSFREKLFFGSGTQLSVL.

As for this clonotype: A much larger clonotype is one base distant, so this may be a read error. The J gene is TRBJ2-1, the V gene TRBV5-6; D gene uncertain. CDR1 and CDR2 from the germline V gene are SGHDT and YYEEEE. CDR3 size: 12 residues. The CDR3 DNA reads TGTGCCAGCAGCTTGATTCGCAATGGGCAGTTCTTC. The encoded protein is CASSLIRNGQFF.

A note on this clonotype: The junction differs from germline at one of its ends, possibly a read error. The chain employs TRBV6-1 and TRBJ1-2; 7 positions agree with TRBD1. CDR3 length: 16 residues. Looked up from germline, CDR1 is MNHNS and CDR2 is SASEGT. The CDR3 here is CASTLGQTNTNCGYTF. The CDR3 DNA reads TGTGCCAGCACCCTGGGACAGACGAATACTAACTGTGGCTACACCTTC.

Concerning this clonotype: One base away lies a much larger clone, so this may be a sequencing read error. The rearrangement joins TRBV6-2 or TRBV6-3 to TRBJ2-1; a possible D gene is TRBD2 (5 bases). V was trimmed by 2 bases and J by 7 bases, leaving 18 bases between them. The V gene's germline CDR1 is MNHEY and CDR2 SVGEGT. CDR3 length: 16 residues. The CDR3 loop reads CASSYEGSRGKNEQFF. CDR3 DNA sequence: TGTGCCAGCAGTTACGAGGGCTCCCGAGGGAAGAATGAGCAGTTCTTC.